This T cell receptor (beta chain) was sequenced during a study of cytomegalovirus exposure and HLA in healthy donors. This clone has more than one count but fewer than ten. Everyone who donated was a healthy bone marrow donor. Though nominally healthy at sampling, donors likely had unrecorded immune exposures. Researchers ran the PCR with 60 Vbeta and 13 Jbeta primers. Method: immunoSEQ multiplex PCR; TCRdb's copy keeps in-frame clones and lacks some. The data show about 130,000 clones, less than 80% seen once. V lost 3 bases to trimming and J lost 5 bases, with 4 bases between them. This CDR3 region has 12 residues. From germline, CDR1 is PRHDT and CDR2 FYEKMQ (reference sequence).

Specimen: PBMCs. The TCR comes from a middle-aged man in good health and CMV-seropositive. The chain couples TRBV13 to TRBJ1-4; D unresolved. DNA for the CDR3: TGTGCCAGCAGCTTTTTAAATGAAAAACTGTTTTTT. This translates into CASSFLNEKLFF.